The 27 T cell receptor beta chains below all came from one sample that was sequenced in a study of shared clonotypes between healthy human individuals. Some clones are missing from TCRdb's copy, which holds only in-frame ones; the method was immunoSEQ multiplex PCR. This table holds around 2.5 million clones, over 85% found once. Sequencing was done on a sample of naive CD4+ T cells from PBMCs. Subset given: CD45RA+ positively selected. All receptors derive from a man between 18 and 35 years old in good health. Some clones in this sample may be carry-over from other donors' samples.

CDR3 nucleotide sequence: TGTGCCAGCTCCCAAGGGACTTCTAAAAGGGCGCAGTATTTT. It specifies CASSQGTSKRAQYF. The chain combines TRBV18 with TRBJ2-3; tentatively, D is TRBD2 (6 bases). V shed 6 bases and J shed 10 bases, with 20 bases lying between them. This CDR3 comprises 14 residues. The germline V gene encodes CDR1 KGHSH and CDR2 LQKENI.

The V call is TRBV2, the J call TRBJ1-2; TRBD1 aligns across 10 bases. CDR1 and CDR2 from the germline V gene are SNHLY and FYNNEI. This CDR3 is built from 17 residues. The J segment lost 0 bases and the V segment lost 3 bases, leaving 7 bases of the junction unmatched. The CDR3 sequence: CASSDSTGGFSNYGYTF. The CDR3 DNA follows: TGTGCCAGCAGTGATTCGACAGGGGGCTTTTCTAACTATGGCTACACCTTC.

The chain joins TRBV20-1 to TRBJ2-5; D might be TRBD2 (5 bases). V gave up 6 bases and J gave up 9 bases, with 14 bases separating them. This CDR3 has 11 amino acids. Per the germline V gene, CDR1 is DFQATT and CDR2 is SNEGSKA (reference sequence). CDR3 in DNA: TGCAGTGCCCGGGCCTCCGGGGCCCAGTACTTC. Translated, it gives CSARASGAQYF.

The count of this clone is one. The chain has TRBV29-1 and TRBJ2-7; a possible D gene is TRBD2 (5 bases). Germline values: CDR1 SQVTM, CDR2 ANQGSEA. This CDR3 comprises 14 residues. Trimming cost V 6 bases and J 7 bases, with 22 bases left between them. The CDR3 sequence: CSVGKVAPTGEQYF. The CDR3 DNA reads TGCAGCGTGGGAAAGGTCGCCCCAACGGGGGAGCAGTACTTC.

This chain joins TRBV27 and TRBJ2-3; unclear D gene. The CDR3 runs to 12 residues. CDR1 and CDR2 (germline): MNHEY, SMNVEV (reference sequence). V lost 1 base and J 4 bases, leaving 3 bases between the germline ends. CDR3 region: CASSLFPDTQYF. In DNA form, the CDR3 reads TGTGCCAGCAGTTTATTCCCAGATACGCAGTATTTT.

The gene calls are TRBV5-1 and TRBJ1-3, with 9 positions matching TRBD1. V shed 6 bases and J 9 bases; nucleotides not matched to a gene: 10. CDR1 is SGHRS and CDR2 is YFSETQ in the germline V gene. The CDR3 has 14 amino acids. This chain's CDR3 is CASTPGQGSGTIYF. In DNA, the CDR3 is TGCGCCAGCACTCCGGGACAGGGCTCCGGCACCATATATTTT. Complete variable domain (other parts from reference TRBV5-1 and TRBJ1-3): KAGVTQTPRYLIKTRGQQVTLSCSPISGHRSVSWYQQTPGQGLQFLFEYFSETQRNKGNFPGRFSGRQFSNSRSEMNVSTLELGDSALYLCASTPGQGSGTIYFGEGSWLTVV.

The chain uses TRBV7-2 and TRBJ2-1, with D possibly matching TRBD2 (6 bases). The germline V gene has CDR1 SGHTA and CDR2 FQGNSA. V was clipped by 1 base and J by 4 bases, with 11 bases between them. There are 15 residues in the CDR3. The CDR3: CASSLGRGFYNEQFF. CDR3 sequence (DNA): TGTGCCAGCAGCTTAGGGCGGGGCTTTTACAATGAGCAGTTCTTC.

The J gene is TRBJ2-7, the V gene TRBV27; D gene uncertain. Germline V gene data show CDR1 as MNHEY and CDR2 as SMNVEV (reference sequence). Trimming shortened V by 4 bases and J by 4 bases, and 14 bases separated the two germline ends. The CDR3 runs 14 residues. CDR3 region: CASSSSPIFYEQYF. As DNA, the CDR3 is TGTGCCAGCAGTTCATCTCCAATTTTTTACGAGCAGTACTTC.

V usage is TRBV11-2 and J usage is TRBJ1-3; the match to TRBD1 covers 8 bases. This CDR3 has 15 residues. Germline CDR1 is SGHAT and CDR2 is FQNNGV. The V and J ends lost 6 bases and 3 bases, in that order; junction bases with no gene match: 7. The CDR3 region has the DNA TGTGCCAGCAGGACGCAGGGGGCCTATGGAAACACCATATATTTT. Translating it yields CASRTQGAYGNTIYF.

The CDR3 nucleotides read TGCGCCAGCAGCCCCCCCTGGACAGGGGGTGACGAGCAGTACTTC. It codes for CASSPPWTGGDEQYF. V gene TRBV5-1 combines with J gene TRBJ2-7, with 10 bases lining up with TRBD1. The CDR3 is made up of 15 amino acids. From germline, CDR1 is SGHRS and CDR2 YFSETQ. J was trimmed by 5 bases and V by 4 bases; bases with no gene match: 9.

The chain joins TRBV5-1 to TRBJ2-7; D is possibly TRBD1 (6 bases). CDR1 and CDR2 from the germline V gene are SGHRS and YFSETQ. This CDR3 comprises 14 residues. Trimming shortened V by 1 base and J by 5 bases, and 13 bases separated the two germline ends. The CDR3 nucleotides read TGCGCCAGCAGCTTGATAGGGGGTTCGGACGAGCAGTACTTC. Translated, it gives CASSLIGGSDEQYF.

This chain uses TRBV6-6 with TRBJ1-2; D gene ambiguous. V gave up 3 bases and J gave up 3 bases, with 11 bases separating them. There are 14 residues in the CDR3. Germline-derived CDR1 and CDR2 are MNHNY and SVGAGI (reference sequence). The CDR3 coding sequence is TGTGCCAGCAGTTATCGCGGGGATTACTATGGCTACACCTTC. This codes for CASSYRGDYYGYTF.

This chain connects TRBV6-5 to TRBJ2-1, with 9 bases fitting TRBD1. Looked up from germline, CDR1 is MNHEY and CDR2 is SVGAGI. J was trimmed by 8 bases and V by 6 bases; bases with no gene match: 11. This CDR3 is built from 15 residues. The CDR3 DNA sequence: TGTGCCAGCAGAATCACAGGGGGCAAAGGGGATGAGCAGTTCTTC. The encoded protein is CASRITGGKGDEQFF.

The chain is built from TRBV28 and TRBJ1-2; 11 nucleotides align to TRBD1. The CDR3 has 16 amino acids. Germline lookup yields CDR1 MDHEN and CDR2 SYDVKM. The V gene end was trimmed by 6 bases and the J gene end by 7 bases; junction bases not matched to a gene: 13. In DNA, the CDR3 is TGTGCCAGCAGCCGTCCGGGACAGGGGGAGGGAAGTGGCTACACCTTC. It encodes CASSRPGQGEGSGYTF.

V usage is TRBV18 and J usage is TRBJ2-1; 8 bases align to TRBD2. Germline CDR1 and CDR2: KGHSH and LQKENI. The CDR3 length is 16 residues. After removal of 5 bases from V and 2 bases from J, the junction contained 8 bases not matched to a gene. CDR3 nucleotide sequence: TGTGCCAGCTCAGTCGGACTAGCCGGGGCCTACAATGAGCAGTTCTTC. As protein: CASSVGLAGAYNEQFF.

The chain carries TRBV27 and TRBJ2-4, with D uncertain. From germline, CDR1 is MNHEY and CDR2 SMNVEV (reference sequence). Between the trimmed V and J ends, which lost 6 bases and 1 base, there was a span of 13 bases. The length of the CDR3 is 15 residues. CDR3 DNA sequence: TGTGCCAGCAGCTTCCCCCAGGTTGCCAAAAACATTCAGTACTTC. It is translated as CASSFPQVAKNIQYF.

A remark on this clone: At the DNA level, this CDR3 is encoded by other sequences in the same sample as well. The gene calls are TRBV5-1 and TRBJ2-3; TRBD2 matches at 7 bases. V lost 0 bases to trimming and J lost 2 bases; unmatched junction nucleotides: 3. CDR1 and CDR2 (germline): SGHRS, YFSETQ. CDR3 length equals 15 residues. The CDR3 protein is CASSLAGGPTDTQYF. The CDR3 bases are TGCGCCAGCAGCTTGGCGGGAGGCCCCACAGATACGCAGTATTTT. The full variable domain, with the rest looked up from reference TRBV5-1 and TRBJ2-3, is KAGVTQTPRYLIKTRGQQVTLSCSPISGHRSVSWYQQTPGQGLQFLFEYFSETQRNKGNFPGRFSGRQFSNSRSEMNVSTLELGDSALYLCASSLAGGPTDTQYFGPGTRLTVL.

The J gene is TRBJ1-5, the V gene TRBV6-5; 7 bases agree with TRBD1. Germline values: CDR1 MNHEY, CDR2 SVGAGI. Unmatched junction bases numbered 10, after V lost 6 bases and J lost 8 bases. This CDR3 comprises 14 residues. In DNA form, the CDR3 reads TGTGCCAGCAGGGAGGGACAGTCGGTGAAGCCCCAGCATTTT. Its protein product is CASREGQSVKPQHF.

The chain combines TRBV6-6 with TRBJ1-5, with unresolved D. The CDR3 covers 15 residues. Germline values: CDR1 MNHNY, CDR2 SVGAGI (reference sequence). Trimming took off 2 bases at V and 6 bases at J, with 14 bases between the two ends. The CDR3 protein is CASSYVGTFFQPQHF. DNA of the CDR3: TGTGCCAGCAGTTACGTTGGTACATTTTTTCAGCCCCAGCATTTT.

The chain carries TRBV19 and TRBJ2-3, with 10 bases fitting TRBD1. The CDR3 runs 14 residues. Germline assignment: CDR1 LNHDA and CDR2 SQIVND (reference sequence). The trim removed 10 bases at V and 3 bases at J, leaving 7 bases unmatched. The CDR3 spells CATGDRGPTDTQYF. The CDR3 DNA reads TGTGCCACCGGGGACAGGGGACCGACAGATACGCAGTATTTT.

This clone has only one observation. The chain has TRBV2 and TRBJ2-1; D unresolved. The V gene lost 3 bases and the J gene lost 0 bases, with 9 bases spanning the gap. Looked up from germline, CDR1 is SNHLY and CDR2 is FYNNEI. This CDR3 region has 15 residues. The CDR3 nucleotides are TGTGCCAGCAGTGAGTCCAGGTCCTCCTACAATGAGCAGTTCTTC. Translating it yields CASSESRSSYNEQFF.

CDR3 in DNA: TGCGCCAGCAGCCATTCTAGGGGACAGGGCGGAAACTATGGCTACACCTTC. Translating gives CASSHSRGQGGNYGYTF. The gene calls are TRBV4-3 and TRBJ1-2; 9 nucleotides align to TRBD1. The V and J ends lost 3 bases and 2 bases, in that order; junction bases with no gene match: 10. CDR3 length equals 17 residues. Germline CDR1 and CDR2: LGHNA and YSLEER.

A remark on this clone: Other DNA variants within this sample encode the same CDR3. DNA for the CDR3: TGTGCCAGCAGTTACCGTAGCGGCCAAGAGACCCAGTACTTC. Its protein product is CASSYRSGQETQYF. The J gene is TRBJ2-5, the V gene TRBV6-5; tentative D call: TRBD2 (6 bases). The germline CDR1 and CDR2 sequences are MNHEY and SVGAGI. Trimming removed 2 bases at V and 1 base at J, with 8 bases between. The CDR3 totals 14 residues.

The chain combines TRBV30 with TRBJ2-3; 8 positions agree with TRBD2. The CDR3 runs 14 residues. Trimming took 2 bases from V and 6 from J; bases not matched to a gene: 7. The germline CDR1 and CDR2 sequences are GTSNPN and SVGIG (reference sequence). CDR3 DNA: TGTGCCTGGAGTCTCGGACTAGCCGTCGATACGCAGTATTTT. Translated: CAWSLGLAVDTQYF.

The chain uses TRBV2 and TRBJ2-1, with D possibly being TRBD2 (5 bases). Trimming cost V 6 bases and J 0 bases, with 15 bases left between them. Germline CDR1 reads SNHLY; CDR2 reads FYNNEI. CDR3 length equals 16 residues. For the CDR3, the DNA is TGTGCCAGCAGGGAAATGGGAGCGAGCTCCTACAATGAGCAGTTCTTC. It encodes CASREMGASSYNEQFF.

This chain links TRBV5-5 with TRBJ2-5; 12 nucleotides agree with TRBD2. The germline V gene encodes CDR1 SGHKS and CDR2 YYEKEE (reference sequence). This CDR3 is 16 amino acids long. V shed 3 bases and J 1 base; nucleotides not matched to a gene: 4. The CDR3 coding sequence is TGTGCCAGCAGCTGGGGACTAGCGGGCGCCCAAGAGACCCAGTACTTC. Protein: CASSWGLAGAQETQYF.

The rearrangement uses TRBV5-1 and TRBJ1-2; 7 bases align to TRBD1. The germline CDR1 and CDR2 sequences are SGHRS and YFSETQ. Trimming removed 4 bases from V and 8 bases from J; junction bases left unmatched: 11. The CDR3 is 14 amino acids. The CDR3 DNA reads as TGCGCCAGCAGCATTGCAGGGGGTCTTGAAGGCTACACCTTC. It specifies CASSIAGGLEGYTF.